These T cell receptor beta chains were read from a single sample in a study of blood T cell repertoires in COVID-19. Sequencing was performed with immunoSEQ multiplex PCR; in TCRdb, only in-frame clones are kept and a portion is missing. The sample consists of 250,000 to 300,000 clones, about 70% of them appearing once. Sequences were obtained from peripheral blood. The receptors were sampled from a woman older than 75 with acute or convalescent COVID-19. Both conserved end residues are part of each CDR3. D genes are given only for firm matches. Rows give clone size only sometimes, using once, few, many, or a class for an expanded clone.

CDR3: CASRHPNRGGYGYTF; DNA: TGTGCCAGCAGACACCCAAACAGGGGCGGCTATGGCTACACCTTC; length: 15; size: .; J: TRBJ1-2; D: TRBD1; V: TRBV6-5
CDR3: CASSGGSLAGGPSTDTQYF; DNA: TGCGCCAGCAGTGGAGGCTCACTAGCGGGAGGGCCTAGCACAGATACGCAGTATTTT; length: 19; size: .; J: TRBJ2-3; D: TRBD2; V: TRBV10-2
CDR3: CASSPGTSGSTDTQYF; DNA: TGCGCCAGCAGCCCGGGGACTAGCGGGAGCACAGATACGCAGTATTTT; length: 16; size: .; J: TRBJ2-3; D: TRBD2; V: TRBV5-1
CDR3: CASSLDSSGNTIYF; DNA: TGTGCCAGCAGCTTGGACTCCTCTGGAAACACCATATATTTT; length: 14; size: .; J: TRBJ1-3; D: .; V: TRBV5-6
CDR3: CASSPRQSSYNEQFF; DNA: TGTGCCAGCAGCCCCCGACAGAGCTCCTACAATGAGCAGTTCTTC; length: 15; size: .; J: TRBJ2-1; D: .; V: TRBV7-2
CDR3: CASSFWGGDTEAFF; DNA: TGTGCCAGCAGCTTCTGGGGAGGGGACACTGAAGCTTTCTTT; length: 14; size: .; J: TRBJ1-1; D: .; V: TRBV7-9
CDR3: CASSPRQGSRDTQYF; DNA: TGTGCCAGCAGCCCCAGACAGGGTTCGAGAGATACGCAGTATTTT; length: 15; size: .; J: TRBJ2-3; D: TRBD1; V: TRBV7-8
CDR3: CASSVQGGYGYTF; DNA: TGTGCCAGCAGCGTGCAGGGTGGCTATGGCTACACCTTC; length: 13; size: once; J: TRBJ1-2; D: .; V: TRBV9
CDR3: CASSVGGHDFNEQFF; DNA: TGTGCCAGCAGCGTAGGGGGACACGACTTCAATGAGCAGTTCTTC; length: 15; size: .; J: TRBJ2-1; D: .; V: TRBV9
CDR3: CASAPGGTGGRNEQFF; DNA: TGTGCCAGCGCCCCGGGCGGGACAGGGGGCCGGAATGAGCAGTTCTTC; length: 16; size: once; J: TRBJ2-1; D: TRBD1; V: TRBV18
CDR3: CASSPLTGTNSPLHF; DNA: TGTGCCAGCAGTCCACTGACAGGTACCAATTCACCCCTCCACTTT; length: 15; size: .; J: TRBJ1-6; D: .; V: TRBV6-5
CDR3: CASRERDMGWMSNQPQHF; DNA: TGTGCCAGCAGAGAAAGGGACATGGGGTGGATGAGCAATCAGCCCCAGCATTTT; length: 18; size: .; J: TRBJ1-5; D: .; V: TRBV2
CDR3: CASSLGGRRGDEQFF; DNA: TGTGCCAGCAGCTTAGGGGGCCGGAGGGGCGATGAGCAGTTCTTC; length: 15; size: .; J: TRBJ2-1; D: .; V: TRBV7-6
CDR3: CASSSPRGTYNEQFF; DNA: TGCGCCAGCAGCTCCCCAAGGGGGACCTACAATGAGCAGTTCTTC; length: 15; size: .; J: TRBJ2-1; D: .; V: TRBV5-1
CDR3: CASSDNRVSNQPQHF; DNA: TGTGCCAGCAGTGACAACAGGGTGTCCAATCAGCCCCAGCATTTT; length: 15; size: few; J: TRBJ1-5; D: .; V: TRBV6-1
CDR3: CASSLRLAGGYEQYF; DNA: TGTGCCAGCAGCTTAAGGCTAGCGGGGGGGTACGAGCAGTACTTC; length: 15; size: .; J: TRBJ2-7; D: TRBD2; V: TRBV3-1/TRBV3-2
CDR3: CASSMPGRAWNEQFF; DNA: TGTGCCAGTAGTATGCCCGGGAGGGCCTGGAATGAGCAGTTCTTC; length: 15; size: .; J: TRBJ2-1; D: TRBD2; V: TRBV19
CDR3: CASRTLESGTEAFF; DNA: TGTGCCAGCAGGACACTGGAAAGTGGGACTGAAGCTTTCTTT; length: 14; size: .; J: TRBJ1-1; D: .; V: TRBV6-5
CDR3: CASSLAAAGYTF; DNA: TGTGCCAGCAGCTTAGCCGCGGCTGGCTACACCTTC; length: 12; size: .; J: TRBJ1-2; D: .; V: TRBV7-9
CDR3: CASSERTESYNEQFF; DNA: TGTGCCAGCAGTGAAAGGACAGAATCCTACAATGAGCAGTTCTTC; length: 15; size: .; J: TRBJ2-1; D: .; V: TRBV2
CDR3: CAVTPALNYGYTF; DNA: TGTGCCGTAACACCCGCTCTCAACTATGGCTACACCTTC; length: 13; size: .; J: TRBJ1-2; D: .; V: TRBV10-3
CDR3: CASSLAPGFSGNTIYF; DNA: TGTGCCAGCAGCTTAGCGCCAGGTTTCTCTGGAAACACCATATATTTT; length: 16; size: .; J: TRBJ1-3; D: .; V: TRBV7-2
CDR3: CASSLVQGRLSGNTIYF; DNA: TGCGCCAGCAGCTTGGTCCAGGGTCGCCTCTCTGGAAACACCATATATTTT; length: 17; size: .; J: TRBJ1-3; D: .; V: TRBV5-1
CDR3: CATSKGLAGYTGELFF; DNA: TGTGCCACCAGCAAGGGACTAGCGGGCTACACCGGGGAGCTGTTTTTT; length: 16; size: .; J: TRBJ2-2; D: TRBD2; V: TRBV15
CDR3: CASSPVPTIETQYF; DNA: TGTGCCAGCAGCCCCGTCCCCACAATTGAGACCCAGTACTTC; length: 14; size: few; J: TRBJ2-5; D: .; V: TRBV7-2
CDR3: CASSRGRRDYGYTF; DNA: TGTGCCAGCAGTAGGGGGCGCAGGGACTATGGCTACACCTTC; length: 14; size: .; J: TRBJ1-2; D: TRBD1; V: TRBV27
CDR3: CASSLRTAFNYGYTF; DNA: TGTGCCAGCAGCTTACGGACAGCCTTTAACTATGGCTACACCTTC; length: 15; size: .; J: TRBJ1-2; D: .; V: TRBV3-1/TRBV3-2
CDR3: CSVIMGTAAYEQYF; DNA: TGCAGCGTCATAATGGGGACAGCTGCCTACGAGCAGTACTTC; length: 14; size: .; J: TRBJ2-7; D: TRBD1; V: TRBV29-1
CDR3: CASSLGRGSNTGELFF; DNA: TGCGCCAGCAGCTTGGGCCGGGGGTCAAACACCGGGGAGCTGTTTTTT; length: 16; size: .; J: TRBJ2-2; D: .; V: TRBV5-1
CDR3: CASSVDAGGFETQYF; DNA: TGTGCCAGCAGCGTAGACGCGGGGGGTTTCGAGACCCAGTACTTC; length: 15; size: .; J: TRBJ2-5; D: TRBD2; V: TRBV9
CDR3: CASRGGNYGYTF; DNA: TGTGCCAGTCGGGGAGGGAACTATGGCTACACCTTC; length: 12; size: .; J: TRBJ1-2; D: .; V: TRBV19
CDR3: CASSIAGTGNTEAFF; DNA: TGTGCCAGTAGTATAGCGGGGACAGGAAACACTGAAGCTTTCTTT; length: 15; size: few; J: TRBJ1-1; D: TRBD1; V: TRBV19
CDR3: CASRRTSGRAGNTGELFF; DNA: TGTGCCAGCAGAAGGACTAGCGGGAGGGCGGGGAACACCGGGGAGCTGTTTTTT; length: 18; size: .; J: TRBJ2-2; D: TRBD2; V: TRBV3-1/TRBV3-2
CDR3: CASSPESGPGYGYTF; DNA: TGTGCCAGCTCACCAGAATCAGGCCCCGGCTATGGCTACACCTTC; length: 15; size: few; J: TRBJ1-2; D: .; V: TRBV18
CDR3: CASSDWRNSYEQYF; DNA: TGTGCCAGCAGTGATTGGAGAAACTCCTACGAGCAGTACTTC; length: 14; size: .; J: TRBJ2-7; D: .; V: TRBV25-1
CDR3: CAWGPGLAGSNEQFF; DNA: TGTGCCTGGGGCCCCGGACTAGCGGGAAGCAATGAGCAGTTCTTC; length: 15; size: .; J: TRBJ2-1; D: TRBD2; V: TRBV30
CDR3: CASSRPQGNEQFF; DNA: TGTGCCAGCAGCCGCCCACAGGGGAATGAGCAGTTCTTC; length: 13; size: .; J: TRBJ2-1; D: TRBD1; V: TRBV3-1/TRBV3-2
CDR3: CAWSRDRGNSPLHF; DNA: TGTGCCTGGAGTAGGGACAGGGGAAATTCACCCCTCCACTTT; length: 14; size: .; J: TRBJ1-6; D: TRBD1; V: TRBV30
CDR3: CASSLGDRANEKLFF; DNA: TGTGCCAGCAGCTTAGGGGACAGGGCTAATGAAAAACTGTTTTTT; length: 15; size: .; J: TRBJ1-4; D: TRBD1; V: TRBV7-2
CDR3: CSASTTSGSTDTQYF; DNA: TGCAGTGCTAGTACGACTAGCGGGAGTACAGATACGCAGTATTTT; length: 15; size: .; J: TRBJ2-3; D: TRBD2; V: TRBV20-1
CDR3: CASSPGPSGGTGFGANVLTF; DNA: TGCGCCAGCAGCCCAGGCCCCTCAGGAGGGACAGGGTTTGGGGCCAACGTCCTGACTTTC; length: 20; size: .; J: TRBJ2-6; D: TRBD1; V: TRBV4-3
CDR3: CASSRTSGIVETQYF; DNA: TGCGCCAGCAGCCGTACTAGCGGGATTGTGGAGACCCAGTACTTC; length: 15; size: few; J: TRBJ2-5; D: TRBD2; V: TRBV5-1
CDR3: CASSVDGDRNYGYTF; DNA: TGTGCCAGCAGCGTAGATGGGGACAGAAACTATGGCTACACCTTC; length: 15; size: .; J: TRBJ1-2; D: TRBD1; V: TRBV9
CDR3: CASSLEGQGVFYGYTF; DNA: TGCGCCAGCAGCTTGGAGGGACAGGGAGTGTTTTATGGCTACACCTTC; length: 16; size: .; J: TRBJ1-2; D: TRBD1; V: TRBV5-1
CDR3: CAWSVGQTNIQPQHF; DNA: TGTGCCTGGAGTGTAGGACAGACGAACATCCAGCCCCAGCATTTT; length: 15; size: .; J: TRBJ1-5; D: .; V: TRBV30
CDR3: CASSPRSLSYNEQFF; DNA: TGTGCCAGCAGTCCCCGGTCGCTCTCCTACAATGAGCAGTTCTTC; length: 15; size: .; J: TRBJ2-1; D: .; V: TRBV7-6
CDR3: CASSPPGTSVPFFTQYF; DNA: TGTGCCAGCAGCCCTCCCGGGACTAGCGTCCCTTTTTTTACGCAGTATTTT; length: 17; size: .; J: TRBJ2-3; D: TRBD2; V: TRBV5-6
CDR3: CASSSAGVAGIGEQFF; DNA: TGTGCCAGCAGTTCCGCTGGGGTAGCGGGAATCGGTGAGCAGTTCTTC; length: 16; size: .; J: TRBJ2-1; D: TRBD2; V: TRBV28
CDR3: CAISEGTASNQPQHF; DNA: TGTGCCATCAGTGAGGGGACAGCCAGCAATCAGCCCCAGCATTTT; length: 15; size: few; J: TRBJ1-5; D: TRBD1; V: TRBV10-3
CDR3: CAWRRAGSYYGYTF; DNA: TGTGCCTGGAGACGCGCAGGGTCTTACTATGGCTACACCTTC; length: 14; size: .; J: TRBJ1-2; D: .; V: TRBV30
CDR3: CASSLLTGGQNSEKLFF; DNA: TGTGCCAGCAGCCTTTTGACAGGGGGCCAAAATAGTGAAAAACTGTTTTTT; length: 17; size: .; J: TRBJ1-4; D: TRBD1; V: TRBV3-1/TRBV3-2
CDR3: CATRRESSYNEQFF; DNA: TGTGCAACCAGAAGGGAGAGCTCCTACAATGAGCAGTTCTTC; length: 14; size: .; J: TRBJ2-1; D: .; V: TRBV6-4
CDR3: CASSTGGSYEQYF; DNA: TGCGCCAGCAGCACGGGGGGCTCCTACGAGCAGTACTTC; length: 13; size: .; J: TRBJ2-7; D: TRBD2; V: TRBV5-1
CDR3: CASSSAYGTGSYEQYF; DNA: TGTGCCAGTAGTTCGGCGTACGGGACAGGCTCCTACGAGCAGTACTTC; length: 16; size: .; J: TRBJ2-7; D: TRBD1; V: TRBV19
CDR3: CASSLGQGEGYTF; DNA: TGTGCCAGCAGCTTAGGACAGGGAGAGGGCTACACCTTC; length: 13; size: .; J: TRBJ1-2; D: TRBD1; V: TRBV7-8
CDR3: CASSFPLNQPQHF; DNA: TGTGCCAGCAGTTTCCCCTTAAATCAGCCCCAGCATTTT; length: 13; size: few; J: TRBJ1-5; D: .; V: TRBV27
CDR3: CATSQDRTGGNEKLFF; DNA: TGTGCCACCAGCCAAGACCGGACAGGGGGCAATGAAAAACTGTTTTTT; length: 16; size: .; J: TRBJ1-4; D: TRBD1; V: TRBV15
CDR3: CASSEQWYTEAFF; DNA: TGTGCCAGCAGTGAACAGTGGTACACTGAAGCTTTCTTT; length: 13; size: few; J: TRBJ1-1; D: .; V: TRBV28
CDR3: CASSLGGIGDTQYF; DNA: TGTGCCAGCAGCTTAGGCGGGATTGGAGATACGCAGTATTTT; length: 14; size: .; J: TRBJ2-3; D: .; V: TRBV7-9